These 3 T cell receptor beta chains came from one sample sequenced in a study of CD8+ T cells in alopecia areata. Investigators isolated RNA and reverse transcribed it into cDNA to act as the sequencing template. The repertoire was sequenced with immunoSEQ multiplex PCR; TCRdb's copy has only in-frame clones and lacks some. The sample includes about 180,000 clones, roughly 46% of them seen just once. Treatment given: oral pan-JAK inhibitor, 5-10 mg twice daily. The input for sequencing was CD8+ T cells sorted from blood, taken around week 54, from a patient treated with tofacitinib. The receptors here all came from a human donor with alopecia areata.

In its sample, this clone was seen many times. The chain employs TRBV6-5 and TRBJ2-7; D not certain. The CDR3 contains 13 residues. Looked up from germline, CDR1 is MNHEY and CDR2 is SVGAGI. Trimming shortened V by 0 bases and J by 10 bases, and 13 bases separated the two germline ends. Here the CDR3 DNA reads TGTGCCAGCAGTTACTCCCTGGGCGGTTCCCAGTACTTC. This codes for CASSYSLGGSQYF.

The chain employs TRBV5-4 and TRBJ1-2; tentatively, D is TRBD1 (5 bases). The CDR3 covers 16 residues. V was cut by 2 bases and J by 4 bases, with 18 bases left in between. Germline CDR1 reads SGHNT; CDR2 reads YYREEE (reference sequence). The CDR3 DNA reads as TGTGCCAGCAGCTTCGAGGGGAGCCATTTATTCTATGGCTACACCTTC. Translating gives CASSFEGSHLFYGYTF.

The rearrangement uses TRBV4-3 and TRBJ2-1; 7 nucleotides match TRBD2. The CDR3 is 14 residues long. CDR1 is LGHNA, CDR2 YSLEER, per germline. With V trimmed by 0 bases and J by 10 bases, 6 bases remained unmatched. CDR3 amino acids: CASSQDRGVYEQFF. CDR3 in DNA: TGCGCCAGCAGCCAAGATCGGGGGGTCTACGAGCAGTTCTTC.